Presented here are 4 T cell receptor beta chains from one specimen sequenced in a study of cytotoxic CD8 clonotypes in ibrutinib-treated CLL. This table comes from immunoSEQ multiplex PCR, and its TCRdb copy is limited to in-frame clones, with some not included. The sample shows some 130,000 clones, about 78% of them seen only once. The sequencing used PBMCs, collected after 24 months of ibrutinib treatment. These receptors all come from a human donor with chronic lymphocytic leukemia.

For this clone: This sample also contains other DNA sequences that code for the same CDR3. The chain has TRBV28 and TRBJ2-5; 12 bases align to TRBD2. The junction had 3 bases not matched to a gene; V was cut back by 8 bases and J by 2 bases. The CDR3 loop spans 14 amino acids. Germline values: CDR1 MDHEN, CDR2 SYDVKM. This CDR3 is CASSSGGGQETQYF. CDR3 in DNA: TGTGCCAGCTCTAGCGGGGGGGGACAAGAGACCCAGTACTTC.

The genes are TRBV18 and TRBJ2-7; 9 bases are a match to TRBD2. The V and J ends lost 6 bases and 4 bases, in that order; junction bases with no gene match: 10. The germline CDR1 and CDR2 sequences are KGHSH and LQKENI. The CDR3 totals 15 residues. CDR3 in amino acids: CASSPTGTSTYEQYF. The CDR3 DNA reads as TGTGCCAGCTCGCCAACCGGGACTAGCACTTACGAGCAGTACTTC.

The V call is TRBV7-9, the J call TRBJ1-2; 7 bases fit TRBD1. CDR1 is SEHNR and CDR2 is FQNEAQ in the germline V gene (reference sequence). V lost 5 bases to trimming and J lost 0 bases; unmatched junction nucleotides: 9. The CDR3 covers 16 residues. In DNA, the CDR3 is TGTGCCAGCAGCATCAATACAGGGGACCCTAACTATGGCTACACCTTC. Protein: CASSINTGDPNYGYTF. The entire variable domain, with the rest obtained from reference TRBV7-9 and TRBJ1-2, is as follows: DTGVSQNPRHKITKRGQNVTFRCDPISEHNRLYWYRQTLGQGPEFLTYFQNEAQLEKSRLLSDRFSAERPKGSFSTLEIQRTEQGDSAMYLCASSINTGDPNYGYTFGSGTRLTVV.

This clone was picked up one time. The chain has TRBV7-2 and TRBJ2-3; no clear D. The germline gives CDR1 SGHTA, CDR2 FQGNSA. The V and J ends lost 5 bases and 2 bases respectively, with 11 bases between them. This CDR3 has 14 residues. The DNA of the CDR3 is TGTGCCAGCAGCCAGCAAAAGACCACAGATACGCAGTATTTT. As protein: CASSQQKTTDTQYF.